One sample yielded the 9 T cell receptor beta chains listed below, sequenced in a study of T-cell reconstitution after alpha-beta-depleted transplantation in children. Preparing the TCRbeta library involved the use of unique molecular identifiers. Each CDR3 protein is one row after TCRdb ran MiXCR on the PCR reads. Among approximately 270,000 distinct CDR3 sequences listed, approximately 24% were seen once. This specimen was PBMCs, mostly from graft donor cells, taken 360 days after TCRalphabeta/CD19-depleted stem cell transplant. Receptors were obtained from a female patient aged 2-9 years who had a stem cell transplant for congenital amegakaryocytic thrombocytopenia, so the T cells may come from the graft donor.

This clonotype was recorded a few times. V and J are TRBV11-2 and TRBJ2-1, with D tentatively TRBD1 (5 bases). The germline V and J ends were trimmed by 1 base and 5 bases, with 12 bases remaining between them. In germline, CDR1 is SGHAT, CDR2 FQNNGV. The CDR3 has 15 residues. The CDR3 loop reads CASSLVKGRNNEQFF. CDR3 sequence (DNA): TGTGCCAGCAGCTTAGTCAAGGGGCGAAACAATGAGCAGTTCTTC.

The genes are TRBV6-6 and TRBJ2-7; D might be TRBD1 or TRBD2, each matching 5 bases. The CDR3 loop spans 13 amino acids. V was cut by 7 bases and J by 3 bases, with 13 bases left in between. Germline loops: CDR1 MNHNY, CDR2 SVGAGI (reference sequence). The CDR3 region is CASKPAGSYEQYF. CDR3 DNA sequence: TGTGCCAGCAAACCCGCAGGGAGCTACGAGCAGTACTTC.

This clonotype has only a few counts. J is TRBJ1-4 and V is TRBV5-1; the D is unclear. Trimming removed 1 base from V and 2 bases from J, with 9 bases in between. The CDR3 is made up of 15 amino acids. Germline V gives CDR1 SGHRS, CDR2 YFSETQ. The CDR3 bases are TGCGCCAGCAGCTTGTCAGGCATTACTAATGAAAAACTGTTTTTT. Its translation: CASSLSGITNEKLFF. Full variable domain (outside the CDR3, taken from reference TRBV5-1 and TRBJ1-4): KAGVTQTPRYLIKTRGQQVTLSCSPISGHRSVSWYQQTPGQGLQFLFEYFSETQRNKGNFPGRFSGRQFSNSRSEMNVSTLELGDSALYLCASSLSGITNEKLFFGSGTQLSVL.

The chain links TRBV4-3 to TRBJ2-1, with 9 bases lining up with TRBD2. V was clipped by 4 bases and J by 8 bases; unmatched bases: 15. The germline CDR1 and CDR2 sequences are LGHNA and YSLEER. This CDR3 has 17 amino acids. CDR3 in amino acids: CASSLKIGLAGSYEQFF. Here the CDR3 DNA reads TGCGCCAGCAGCCTCAAGATAGGGCTAGCGGGATCGTATGAGCAGTTCTTC.

This clonotype turned up a few times. This chain's CDR3 is CSVPGGAGDGDTQYF. The CDR3, as DNA: TGCAGCGTCCCCGGGGGGGCGGGAGACGGAGATACGCAGTATTTT. The genes are TRBV29-1 and TRBJ2-3, with TRBD2 matching 8 bases. Per germline, CDR1 SQVTM and CDR2 ANQGSEA. The CDR3 is 15 residues long. With V trimmed by 6 bases and J by 5 bases, 13 bases remained unmatched.

This clonotype showed up just a few times. This sequence joins TRBV12-3 or TRBV12-4 and TRBJ1-1; 7 positions agree with TRBD1. Unmatched junction bases numbered 10, after V lost 7 bases and J lost 2 bases. This CDR3 region has 15 residues. CDR3 sequence reads: CASNYKGAFNTEAFF. For the CDR3, the DNA is TGTGCCAGCAATTATAAGGGGGCTTTCAACACTGAAGCTTTCTTT.

This clonotype has a count of ten or more. J is TRBJ2-3 and V is TRBV24-1; no firm D call. The CDR3 is 11 residues long. From germline, CDR1 is KGHDR and CDR2 SFDVKD. V dropped 11 bases and J dropped 5 bases, with 10 bases sitting between them. Written as DNA, the CDR3 is TGTGCCATCGGAGTGGGAGATACGCAGTATTTT. This gives the protein CAIGVGDTQYF.

This chain links TRBV12-3 or TRBV12-4 with TRBJ2-2; D not certain. CDR3 length: 13 residues. Trimming stripped 6 bases from V and 0 bases from J, with 5 bases between. The CDR3 coding sequence is TGTGCCAGCAGGAACCCGAACACCGGGGAGCTGTTTTTT. Amino acids: CASRNPNTGELFF.

This chain uses TRBV5-6 with TRBJ2-7; D possibly matches TRBD1 or TRBD2 (5 bases each). V was clipped by 1 base and J by 3 bases, with 11 bases between them. CDR1 is SGHDT, CDR2 YYEEEE, per germline. This CDR3 region has 14 residues. CDR3 amino acids: CASSLWGRYYEQYF. CDR3 nucleotide sequence: TGTGCCAGCAGCTTGTGGGGACGGTACTACGAGCAGTACTTC.